Each of the 20 T cell receptor beta chains below was sequenced from the same sample in a study of CD8 T cells in ankylosing spondylitis. Via MiXCR, TCRdb re-called the 5' RACE reads, giving one row per CDR3 protein. The table includes about 36,000 distinct CDR3 sequences, 4.5% to 6% detected once. Specimen: blood, either unsorted or a sorted T cell fraction (not recorded which). These receptors came from a male donor with ankylosing spondylitis or in good health (not recorded which).

This clonotype was counted at least ten times. V is TRBV5-1 and J is TRBJ2-7, with D maybe TRBD2 (6 bases). V gave up 7 bases and J gave up 4 bases, with 15 bases separating them. CDR3 length: 13 residues. Germline CDR1 SGHRS, CDR2 YFSETQ. The CDR3 DNA follows: TGCGCCAGCGGGGAGGCTAACCAATACGAGCAGTACTTC. This sequence encodes CASGEANQYEQYF.

This chain links TRBV11-1 with TRBJ2-1; D is unclear. V lost 1 base and J lost 9, with 4 bases in between. CDR1 and CDR2 (germline): SGHAT, FQDESV (reference sequence). The CDR3 runs 11 residues. CDR3 amino acids: CASSLVTEQFF. DNA of the CDR3: TGTGCCAGCAGCTTAGTTACTGAGCAGTTCTTC.

In this sample, this clonotype turned up many times. The V call is TRBV28, the J call TRBJ1-2, with D perhaps matching TRBD1 (6 bases). Germline V CDR1 and CDR2: MDHEN, SYDVKM. The CDR3 totals 17 residues. V was pared by 10 bases and J by 6 bases, with 30 bases between. Here the CDR3 reads CATWAAWTVGTRNGYTF. The CDR3 region has the DNA TGTGCCACTTGGGCGGCGTGGACAGTCGGTACACGAAATGGCTACACCTTC.

This chain uses TRBV7-9 with TRBJ2-6, with TRBD2 as a possible D gene (6 bases). This CDR3 spans 16 amino acids. With 7 bases removed from V and 2 bases from J, the gap between germline ends came to 15 bases. CDR1 is SEHNR, CDR2 FQNEAQ, per germline (reference sequence). Here the CDR3 DNA reads TGTGCCAGCATCTCTGCCCGGGGGACTGGGGCCAACGTCCTGACTTTC. Protein product: CASISARGTGANVLTF.

In its sample, this clonotype was seen a few times. The genes are TRBV18 and TRBJ2-1, with D possibly matching TRBD1 (5 bases). Looked up from germline, CDR1 is KGHSH and CDR2 is LQKENI. Trimming shortened V by 0 bases and J by 4 bases, and 7 bases separated the two germline ends. This CDR3 has 14 residues. The CDR3 sequence is CASSPPSGYNEQFF. CDR3 DNA: TGTGCCAGCTCACCACCCTCAGGGTACAATGAGCAGTTCTTC.

This clonotype came up many times. V and J are TRBV5-1 and TRBJ2-5; TRBD2 might be the D (5 bases). The CDR3 extends over 13 amino acids. CDR1 is SGHRS and CDR2 is YFSETQ in the germline V gene. V was shortened by 0 bases and J by 5 bases, with 8 bases between the two germline ends. CDR3 sequence reads: CASSLGRGETQYF. Here the CDR3 DNA reads TGCGCCAGCAGCTTGGGCCGAGGGGAGACCCAGTACTTC.

The table lists this clonotype with many counts. The chain uses TRBV20-1 and TRBJ2-2; tentatively, D is TRBD1 (5 bases). This CDR3 has 17 amino acids. V was pared by 0 bases and J by 5 bases, with 19 bases between. Germline V gives CDR1 DFQATT, CDR2 SNEGSKA (reference sequence). The CDR3 bases are TGCAGTGCTAGAGATCCCCGACAGCCGGAATCTACCGGGGAGCTGTTTTTT. Amino acids: CSARDPRQPESTGELFF.

Ten or more counts support this clonotype. The chain couples TRBV3-1 to TRBJ2-7; 11 nucleotides line up with TRBD2. This CDR3 has 15 amino acids. CDR1 is LGHDT, CDR2 YNNKEL, per germline (reference sequence). Unmatched junction bases numbered 5, after V lost 4 bases and J lost 3 bases. CDR3 sequence (DNA): TGTGCCAGCAGCCTGGGACTAGCGGAAGTCTACGAGCAGTACTTC. As protein: CASSLGLAEVYEQYF.

This clonotype was counted ten times or more. V is TRBV5-1 and J is TRBJ2-1; D unclear. V was clipped by 4 bases and J by 6 bases, with 14 bases between them. Germline V CDR1 and CDR2: SGHRS, YFSETQ. The CDR3 extends over 14 amino acids. The CDR3 DNA reads as TGCGCCAGCAGCCATACTATCTCCGGCAATGAGCAGTTCTTC. Residues: CASSHTISGNEQFF.

The chain uses TRBV11-2 and TRBJ2-7; D is uncertain. Trimming stripped 5 bases from V and 3 bases from J, with 14 bases between. CDR3 length: 14 residues. CDR1 and CDR2 (germline): SGHAT, FQNNGV. Written as DNA, the CDR3 is TGTGCCAGCAGCCCGCGGAGCCGGGTCTACGAGCAGTACTTC. This encodes CASSPRSRVYEQYF.

This clonotype was found many times. This chain joins TRBV20-1 and TRBJ1-5; no reliable D call. The CDR3 runs to 14 residues. Trimming took off 5 bases at V and 0 bases at J, with 11 bases between the two ends. Germline V gene data show CDR1 as DFQATT and CDR2 as SNEGSKA (reference sequence). The CDR3 DNA reads as TGCAGTGCTGAGGACGCCTATAGCAATCAGCCCCAGCATTTT. Encoded protein: CSAEDAYSNQPQHF.

This clonotype was counted at least ten times. The gene calls are TRBV5-1 and TRBJ2-1, with 8 nucleotides matching TRBD2. The germline CDR1 and CDR2 sequences are SGHRS and YFSETQ. With 6 bases clipped from V and 8 bases from J, the junction kept 10 bases outside the gene matches. The CDR3 is 14 residues long. Written as DNA, the CDR3 is TGCGCCAGCATGACGGGAGCGGGAGTCTATGAGCAGTTCTTC. Translated: CASMTGAGVYEQFF.

This clonotype has at least ten counts. The chain is built from TRBV12-3 or TRBV12-4 and TRBJ2-3; 10 nucleotides line up with TRBD1. The ends lost 6 bases at V and 2 bases at J; junction bases unmatched: 14. The CDR3 runs to 18 residues. The CDR3 protein is CASRTTGGSPTNTDTQYF. In nucleotides, the CDR3 is TGTGCCAGCAGAACGACAGGGGGCTCGCCCACAAACACAGATACGCAGTATTTT.

V is TRBV7-2 and J is TRBJ2-5; the D gene is possibly TRBD2 (6 bases). Germline loops: CDR1 SGHTA, CDR2 FQGNSA. This CDR3 has 13 residues. The V and J ends lost 1 base and 9 bases respectively, with 12 bases between them. The CDR3 DNA is TGTGCCAGCAGCTTAGGGACTAACCGGGCCCAGTACTTC. This codes for CASSLGTNRAQYF.

The chain employs TRBV3-1 and TRBJ2-1; D not certain. Trimming removed 11 bases from V and 0 bases from J, with 17 bases in between. This CDR3 is 15 amino acids long. CDR1 is LGHDT and CDR2 is YNNKEL in the germline V gene (reference sequence). CDR3 DNA: TGTGCCTCCTGCCAAGGGCCAGGCTCCTACAATGAGCAGTTCTTC. This gives the protein CASCQGPGSYNEQFF.

As concerns this clonotype: This may arise from a read error, as a much more abundant clone is one base away. The chain has TRBV4-1 and TRBJ2-5; perhaps TRBD1 as D (5 bases). In germline, CDR1 is MGHRA, CDR2 YSYEKL. This CDR3 has 13 amino acids. The DNA of the CDR3 is TGTGCCATCAGCCCTGGGGCCCAAGAGACCCAGTACTTC. Protein product: CAISPGAQETQYF.

By sample share, this clonotype is medium-sized. The chain carries TRBV20-1 and TRBJ1-5; 8 nucleotides agree with TRBD1. The V gene's germline CDR1 is DFQATT and CDR2 SNEGSKA (reference sequence). This CDR3 comprises 15 residues. V lost 3 bases to trimming and J lost 2 bases; unmatched junction nucleotides: 6. CDR3 region: CSARGYRGGNQPQHF. CDR3 nucleotides: TGCAGTGCTAGGGGTTACAGGGGGGGCAATCAGCCCCAGCATTTT.

This clonotype was found once. The chain recombines TRBV3-1 with TRBJ1-1, with a tentative D call TRBD1 (5 bases). Germline-derived CDR1 and CDR2 are LGHDT and YNNKEL (reference sequence). The CDR3 is 17 residues long. The V and J ends lost 0 bases and 3 bases respectively, with 17 bases between them. CDR3 DNA sequence: TGTGCCAGCAGCCAAGAGAACCGTAGGGGACTTGACACTGAAGCTTTCTTT. Residues: CASSQENRRGLDTEAFF.

This clonotype showed up many times. The chain is built from TRBV5-1 and TRBJ2-7; D perhaps matches TRBD2 (5 bases). Germline-derived CDR1 and CDR2 are SGHRS and YFSETQ. The germline V and J ends were trimmed by 1 base and 5 bases, with 13 bases remaining between them. CDR3 length: 14 residues. For the CDR3, the DNA is TGCGCCAGCAGCTTGCGGGGATCCCCCCACGAGCAGTACTTC. Translation: CASSLRGSPHEQYF. Full variable domain (remainder filled in from reference TRBV5-1 and TRBJ2-7): KAGVTQTPRYLIKTRGQQVTLSCSPISGHRSVSWYQQTPGQGLQFLFEYFSETQRNKGNFPGRFSGRQFSNSRSEMNVSTLELGDSALYLCASSLRGSPHEQYFGPGTRLTVT.

This clonotype was found many times. The chain joins TRBV7-2 to TRBJ2-2, with D perhaps TRBD1 (5 bases). Germline values: CDR1 SGHTA, CDR2 FQGNSA. There are 13 residues in the CDR3. V lost 7 bases, J lost 4 bases, and 10 bases lay in between. Here the CDR3 DNA reads TGTGCCAGCACATACAGGTCCACCGGGGAGCTGTTTTTT. Translated: CASTYRSTGELFF.